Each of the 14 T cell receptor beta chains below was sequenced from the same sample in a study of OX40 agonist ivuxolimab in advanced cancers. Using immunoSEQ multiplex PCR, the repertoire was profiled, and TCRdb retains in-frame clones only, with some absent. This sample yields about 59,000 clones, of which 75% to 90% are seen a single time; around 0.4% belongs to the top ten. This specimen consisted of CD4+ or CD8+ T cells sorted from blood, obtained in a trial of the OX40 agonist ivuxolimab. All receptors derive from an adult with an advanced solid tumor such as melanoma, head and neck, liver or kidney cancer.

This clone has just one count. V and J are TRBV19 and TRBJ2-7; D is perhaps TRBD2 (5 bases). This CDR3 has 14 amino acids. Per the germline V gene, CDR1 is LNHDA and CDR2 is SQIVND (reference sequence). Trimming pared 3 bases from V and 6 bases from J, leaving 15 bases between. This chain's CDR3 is CASSMTGDGVEQYF. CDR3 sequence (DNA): TGTGCCAGTAGTATGACCGGGGATGGGGTCGAGCAGTACTTC.

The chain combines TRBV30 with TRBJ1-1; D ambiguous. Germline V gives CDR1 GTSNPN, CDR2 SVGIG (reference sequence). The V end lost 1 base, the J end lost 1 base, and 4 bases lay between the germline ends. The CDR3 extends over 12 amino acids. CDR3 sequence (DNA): TGTGCCTGGAGTGACGGGAACACTGAAGCTTTCTTT. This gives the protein CAWSDGNTEAFF.

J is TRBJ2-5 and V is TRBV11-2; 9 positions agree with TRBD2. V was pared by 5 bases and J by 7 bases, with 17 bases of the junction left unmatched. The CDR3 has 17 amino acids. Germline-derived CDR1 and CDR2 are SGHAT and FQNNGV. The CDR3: CASSKPGLAGGRGTQYF. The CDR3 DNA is TGTGCCAGCAGCAAACCGGGACTAGCCGGGGGACGGGGGACCCAGTACTTC.

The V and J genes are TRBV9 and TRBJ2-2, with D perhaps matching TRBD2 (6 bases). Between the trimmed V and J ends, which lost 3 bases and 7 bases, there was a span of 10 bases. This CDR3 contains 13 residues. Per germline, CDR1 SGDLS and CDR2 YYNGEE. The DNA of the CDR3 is TGTGCCAGCAGCGAGAGAGCGGGCGGGGAGCTGTTTTTT. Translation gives CASSERAGGELFF.

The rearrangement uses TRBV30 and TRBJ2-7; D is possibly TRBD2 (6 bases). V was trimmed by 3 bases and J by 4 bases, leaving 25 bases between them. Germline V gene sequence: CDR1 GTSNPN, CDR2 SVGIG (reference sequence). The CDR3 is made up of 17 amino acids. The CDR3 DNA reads TGTGCCTGGAGAGGTCTCAACGGGACTCCCAGACTATACGAGCAGTACTTC. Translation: CAWRGLNGTPRLYEQYF.

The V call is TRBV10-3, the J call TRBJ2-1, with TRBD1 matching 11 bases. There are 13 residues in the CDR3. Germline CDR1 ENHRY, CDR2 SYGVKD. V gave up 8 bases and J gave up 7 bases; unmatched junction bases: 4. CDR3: CAIAGQGANEQFF. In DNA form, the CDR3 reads TGTGCCATCGCAGGACAGGGGGCAAATGAGCAGTTCTTC.

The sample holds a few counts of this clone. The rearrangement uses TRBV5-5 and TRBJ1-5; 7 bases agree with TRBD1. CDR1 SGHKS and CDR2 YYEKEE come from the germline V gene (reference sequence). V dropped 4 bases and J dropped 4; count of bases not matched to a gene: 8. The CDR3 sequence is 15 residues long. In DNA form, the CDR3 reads TGTGCCAGCAGCCGGACAGGAGGAATTAATCAGCCCCAGCATTTT. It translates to CASSRTGGINQPQHF.

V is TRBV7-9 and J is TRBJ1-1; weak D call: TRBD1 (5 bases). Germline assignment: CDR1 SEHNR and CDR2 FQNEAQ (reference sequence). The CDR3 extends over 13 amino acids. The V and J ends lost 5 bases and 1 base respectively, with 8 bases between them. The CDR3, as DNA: TGTGCCAGCAGCCAAGGACAGAACACTGAAGCTTTCTTT. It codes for CASSQGQNTEAFF.

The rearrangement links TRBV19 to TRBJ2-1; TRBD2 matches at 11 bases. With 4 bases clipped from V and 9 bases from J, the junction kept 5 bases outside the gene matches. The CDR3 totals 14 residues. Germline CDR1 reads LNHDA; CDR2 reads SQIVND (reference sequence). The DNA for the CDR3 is TGTGCCAGTAGTAGAACTAGCGGGAGAGGTGAGCAGTTCTTC. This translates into CASSRTSGRGEQFF.

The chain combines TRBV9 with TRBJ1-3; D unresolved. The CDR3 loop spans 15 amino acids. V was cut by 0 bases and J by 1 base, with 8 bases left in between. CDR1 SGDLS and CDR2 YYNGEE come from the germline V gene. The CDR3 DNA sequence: TGTGCCAGCAGCGTAGACGGTACATCTGGAAACACCATATATTTT. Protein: CASSVDGTSGNTIYF.

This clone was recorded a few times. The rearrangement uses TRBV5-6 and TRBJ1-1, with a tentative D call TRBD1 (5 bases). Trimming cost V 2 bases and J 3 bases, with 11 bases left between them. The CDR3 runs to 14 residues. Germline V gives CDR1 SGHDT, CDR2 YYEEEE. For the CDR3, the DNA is TGTGCCAGCAGCTTAACAGGTTTGGACACTGAAGCTTTCTTT. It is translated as CASSLTGLDTEAFF. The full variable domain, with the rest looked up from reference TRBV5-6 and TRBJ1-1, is DAGVTQSPTHLIKTRGQQVTLRCSPKSGHDTVSWYQQALGQGPQFIFQYYEEEERQRGNFPDRFSGHQFPNYSSELNVNALLLGDSALYLCASSLTGLDTEAFFGQGTRLTVV.

This CDR3 reads CASSLTGPQETQYF. The CDR3 coding sequence is TGTGCCAGCAGCTTGACAGGCCCCCAAGAGACCCAGTACTTC. V gene TRBV11-3 combines with J gene TRBJ2-5; weak D call: TRBD1 (6 bases). Germline V gene data show CDR1 as SGHNT and CDR2 as YENEEA. The CDR3 extends over 14 amino acids. The V end lost 3 bases, the J end lost 1 base, and 9 bases lay between the germline ends.

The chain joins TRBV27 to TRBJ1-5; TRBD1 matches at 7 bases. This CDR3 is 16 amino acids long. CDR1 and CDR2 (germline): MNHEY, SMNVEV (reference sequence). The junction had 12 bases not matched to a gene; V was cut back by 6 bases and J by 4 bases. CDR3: CASRLTTGTVNQPQHF. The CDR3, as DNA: TGTGCCAGCAGACTCACGACAGGGACGGTAAATCAGCCCCAGCATTTT.

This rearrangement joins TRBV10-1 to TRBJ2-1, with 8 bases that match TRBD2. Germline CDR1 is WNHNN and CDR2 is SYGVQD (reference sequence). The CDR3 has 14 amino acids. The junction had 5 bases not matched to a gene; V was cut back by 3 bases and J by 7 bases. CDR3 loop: CASSELAGKNEQFF. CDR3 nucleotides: TGCGCCAGCAGTGAATTAGCGGGAAAAAATGAGCAGTTCTTC.